The source of this T cell receptor (beta chain) is a study of long-term antiretroviral therapy in people with HIV. At the survey level, the v3.0 immunoSEQ assay was run. Libraries were prepared by immunoSEQ multiplex PCR; TCRdb keeps only in-frame clonotypes and omits some of them. In the table there are over 15,000 clones, approximately 85% of which are singletons. Germline CDR1 MNHEY, CDR2 SMNVEV (reference sequence). Germline trimming cut 1 base from V and 4 bases from J; bases unmatched to any gene: 4. This CDR3 region has 15 residues. The receptor comes from a woman aged 40 to 50 with HIV. Sequenced here: unsorted PBMCs, sampled 0.5 years after starting antiretroviral therapy. The chain uses TRBV27 and TRBJ2-3; the match to TRBD1 covers 8 bases. The DNA for the CDR3 is TGTGCCAGCAGTTTATTAGGACAGGGTGCAGATACGCAGTATTTT. Translating it yields CASSLLGQGADTQYF.